These T cell receptor beta chains were read from a single sample in a study of tumor-infiltrating lymphocytes in localized non-small cell lung cancer. Clones were read by immunoSEQ multiplex PCR, and TCRdb kept only the in-frame ones, dropping some. The table lists 15,000 or so clones, 45% to 50% of them singletons, with about a sixth in the top ten. The sample comprised lung tumor tissue. The source is a human donor with non-small cell lung cancer. The CDR3 runs from the conserved cysteine through the conserved F or W. A D gene is named only where the DNA matches it firmly. Only part of the rows carry a size: once, few, many, or a class if the clone is expanded.

CASSLAQGALMNTEAFF TGTGCCAGCAGCTTGGCCCAGGGGGCTCTCATGAACACTGAAGCTTTCTTT TRBJ1-1 NA TRBV5-4 TRBD1
CASSADRGRGTGELFF TGTGCCAGCAGCGCTGACAGGGGGAGAGGCACCGGGGAGCTGTTTTTT TRBJ2-2 NA TRBV7-8 TRBD1
CATSREGIDEQYF TGTGCCACCAGCAGAGAGGGGATCGACGAGCAGTACTTC TRBJ2-7 NA TRBV15 NA
CASSVGTVNTEAFF TGCGCCAGCAGCGTGGGGACAGTCAACACTGAAGCTTTCTTT TRBJ1-1 NA TRBV5-1 TRBD1
CASSPSAYGGYTF TGTGCCAGCAGCCCCTCCGCGTATGGTGGCTACACCTTC TRBJ1-2 few TRBV28 NA
CSHGRNTEAFF TGCAGCCATGGGAGGAACACTGAAGCTTTCTTT TRBJ1-1 few TRBV29-1 NA
CASSLGDRDTEAFF TGTGCCAGCAGCTTAGGGGACAGGGACACTGAAGCTTTCTTT TRBJ1-1 many TRBV7-9 TRBD1
CASSQDAAVGEKLFF TGTGCCAGCAGCCAAGATGCGGCAGTCGGGGAAAAACTGTTTTTT TRBJ1-4 NA TRBV14 NA
CASSSRDSIYEQYF TGTGCCAGCAGCTCCCGGGATTCGATCTACGAGCAGTACTTC TRBJ2-7 NA TRBV5-3 NA
CASSVESAGGRTDTQYF TGTGCCAGCAGCGTAGAGTCGGCAGGGGGCCGCACAGATACGCAGTATTTT TRBJ2-3 once TRBV9 TRBD1
CASKGDSQPEAFF TGTGCCAGCAAGGGGGACAGTCAGCCTGAAGCTTTCTTT TRBJ1-1 NA TRBV6-6 TRBD1
CASSPGQGGADTQYF TGTGCCAGCAGCCCAGGACAGGGCGGGGCAGATACGCAGTATTTT TRBJ2-3 once TRBV7-2 TRBD1
CASSVGAGGYVYEQYF TGTGCCAGCAGCGTAGGGGCAGGGGGCTATGTCTACGAGCAGTACTTC TRBJ2-7 NA TRBV9 TRBD1
CASSPRGRGDSGANVLTF TGTGCCAGCAGCCCCCGGGGGAGGGGGGACTCTGGGGCCAACGTCCTGACTTTC TRBJ2-6 NA TRBV9 NA
CASSEVTQQGYTF TGTGCCAGCAGTGAAGTAACCCAGCAAGGCTACACCTTC TRBJ1-2 NA TRBV6-1 NA
CAWRPGTAFGGYTF TGTGCCTGGAGGCCCGGGACGGCTTTCGGGGGCTACACCTTC TRBJ1-2 few TRBV30 NA
CASSLNQGNEKLFF TGTGCCAGCAGTTTAAATCAGGGTAATGAAAAACTGTTTTTT TRBJ1-4 once TRBV28 NA
CASSDTDTQYF TGCGCCAGCAGCGACACAGATACGCAGTATTTT TRBJ2-3 NA TRBV5-1 NA
CASRLEQIRGSPLHF TGTGCCAGCAGACTCGAACAAATCCGGGGCTCACCCCTCCACTTT TRBJ1-6 NA TRBV7-9 NA
CASSSGQGIYGYTF TGCGCCAGCAGCTCGGGACAGGGGATCTATGGCTACACCTTC TRBJ1-2 NA TRBV5-1 TRBD1
CASSRRPSYEQYF TGTGCCAGCAGCCGCAGGCCTTCCTACGAGCAGTACTTC TRBJ2-7 NA TRBV14 NA
CASILRGSHEGNSPLHF TGTGCCAGCATCTTAAGAGGTTCCCACGAAGGTAATTCACCCCTCCACTTT TRBJ1-6 NA TRBV7-3 NA
CASSLGTGGMDTQYF TGTGCCAGCAGCTTAGGGACAGGGGGCATGGATACGCAGTATTTT TRBJ2-3 NA TRBV11-3 TRBD1
CASSPPNGFHHF TGTGCCAGCAGCCCCCCAAACGGTTTTCATCATTTT TRBJ1-5 NA TRBV6-6 NA
CASFRLINTGELFF TGTGCCAGTTTTAGACTTATTAACACCGGGGAGCTGTTTTTT TRBJ2-2 NA TRBV6-1 NA
CASSLARQHNVLTF TGTGCCAGCAGCTTAGCTCGGCAGCACAACGTCCTGACTTTC TRBJ2-6 few TRBV7-2 NA
CASSPRTENTEAFF TGTGCCAGCTCACCAAGAACGGAGAACACTGAAGCTTTCTTT TRBJ1-1 NA TRBV18 NA
CASSYGQGGHNEQFF TGTGCCAGCAGTTACGGACAGGGAGGCCACAATGAGCAGTTCTTC TRBJ2-1 few TRBV6-5 TRBD1
CASSLAPGMNTEAFF TGTGCCAGCAGCTTAGCCCCAGGCATGAACACTGAAGCTTTCTTT TRBJ1-1 NA TRBV7-9 NA
CASKIQGLETQYF TGTGCCAGCAAAATACAGGGCTTGGAGACCCAGTACTTC TRBJ2-5 few TRBV6-1 NA
CASSIPGLHTGELFF TGTGCCAGTAGTATTCCGGGACTACACACCGGGGAGCTGTTTTTT TRBJ2-2 once TRBV19 TRBD2
CASSSLTGGTEAFF TGTGCCAGCAGTTCCCTTACAGGAGGCACTGAAGCTTTCTTT TRBJ1-1 few TRBV27 NA
CASSVSSGGRYGYTF TGTGCCAGCAGCGTATCCTCAGGGGGGCGTTATGGCTACACCTTC TRBJ1-2 NA TRBV9 TRBD1
CASSGTPQGEAFF TGTGCCAGCAGCGGGACTCCTCAGGGTGAAGCTTTCTTT TRBJ1-1 NA TRBV9 NA
CASSPGTGGQPQHF TGTGCCAGCAGCCCAGGGACAGGGGGGCAGCCCCAGCATTTT TRBJ1-5 many TRBV11-2 TRBD1
CASSDRQGSLEAFF TGCGCCAGCAGCGACCGACAGGGGAGCCTTGAAGCTTTCTTT TRBJ1-1 NA TRBV5-1 TRBD1
CASSEVGGGPYEQYF TGTGCCAGCAGTGAAGTAGGGGGCGGGCCGTACGAGCAGTACTTC TRBJ2-7 NA TRBV2 TRBD1